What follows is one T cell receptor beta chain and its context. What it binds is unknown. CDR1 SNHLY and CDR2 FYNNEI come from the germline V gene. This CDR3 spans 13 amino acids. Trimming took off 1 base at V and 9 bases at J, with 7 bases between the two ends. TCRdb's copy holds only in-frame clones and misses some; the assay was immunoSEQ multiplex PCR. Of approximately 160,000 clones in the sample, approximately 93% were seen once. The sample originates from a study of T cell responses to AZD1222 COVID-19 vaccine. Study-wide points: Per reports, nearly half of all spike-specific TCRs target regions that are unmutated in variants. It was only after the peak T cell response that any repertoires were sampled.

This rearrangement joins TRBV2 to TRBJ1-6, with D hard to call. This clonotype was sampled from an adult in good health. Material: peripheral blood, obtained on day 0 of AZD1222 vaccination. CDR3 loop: CASSEERASPLHF. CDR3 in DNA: TGTGCCAGCAGTGAAGAGAGGGCTTCACCCCTCCACTTT.